The 30 T cell receptor beta chains in this list originate from one sample, sequenced in a study of identical twins. A single record per CDR3 protein comes from TCRdb applying MiXCR to the 5' RACE reads. The sample lists 400,000 to 600,000 distinct CDR3 sequences, around 22% occurring once. This sample also belongs to another study, concerning yellow fever vaccine responses in identical twins.

The sequenced sample was CD4+ T cells sorted from blood. The source is a woman aged 18-29 years in good health.

The rearrangement joins TRBV24-1 to TRBJ2-2, with 7 bases aligning to TRBD2. Per the germline V gene, CDR1 is KGHDR and CDR2 is SFDVKD. Losses at the gene ends were 6 bases for V and 0 bases for J; bases not matched to a gene: 6. The CDR3 covers 16 residues. CDR3 DNA sequence: TGTGCCACCAGTCGCAGCGGGATAGCGAACACCGGGGAGCTGTTTTTT. Its translation: CATSRSGIANTGELFF.

This clonotype was observed a handful of times. This rearrangement joins TRBV12-5 to TRBJ2-7; D is possibly TRBD2 (6 bases). The V and J ends lost 0 bases and 3 bases respectively, with 15 bases between them. This CDR3 is built from 16 residues. CDR1 and CDR2 (germline): LGHNT, FRNRAP. CDR3 loop: CASGLVLAGPVYEQYF. DNA for the CDR3: TGTGCTAGTGGTTTGGTCCTCGCGGGACCTGTCTACGAGCAGTACTTC.

CDR3 region: CASSLAGWNTGELFF. CDR3 sequence (DNA): TGTGCCAGCAGCTTAGCAGGGTGGAACACCGGGGAGCTGTTTTTT. This chain connects TRBV7-2 to TRBJ2-2; D uncertain. Trimming removed 0 bases from V and 1 base from J, with 6 bases in between. Germline V gives CDR1 SGHTA, CDR2 FQGNSA. The length of the CDR3 is 15 residues.

This clonotype was recorded a few times. The chain uses TRBV3-1 and TRBJ2-2; D ambiguous. Germline V lookup: CDR1 LGHDT, CDR2 YNNKEL (reference sequence). V was cut by 1 base and J by 5 bases, with 11 bases left in between. The CDR3 has 15 amino acids. CDR3 in amino acids: CASSQAYRSTGELFF. Here the CDR3 DNA reads TGTGCCAGCAGCCAAGCTTACAGATCTACCGGGGAGCTGTTTTTT.

This clonotype was recorded at least ten times. The V call is TRBV5-1, the J call TRBJ1-3, with unresolved D. The CDR3 consists of 12 residues. Germline CDR1 SGHRS, CDR2 YFSETQ. V shed 6 bases and J shed 0 bases, with 4 bases lying between them. The CDR3 protein is CASKSSGNTIYF. Written as DNA, the CDR3 is TGCGCCAGCAAAAGCTCTGGAAACACCATATATTTT.

This clonotype was seen at least ten times. The V and J genes are TRBV5-6 and TRBJ2-3, with D perhaps matching TRBD2 (6 bases). This CDR3 comprises 15 residues. V was cut by 0 bases and J by 4 bases, with 12 bases left in between. In germline, CDR1 is SGHDT, CDR2 YYEEEE. The CDR3 bases are TGTGCCAGCAGCTTGGCGGGAGCAAATGCAGATACGCAGTATTTT. Encoded protein: CASSLAGANADTQYF. Drawing the rest from reference TRBV5-6 and TRBJ2-3, the complete variable domain is DAGVTQSPTHLIKTRGQQVTLRCSPKSGHDTVSWYQQALGQGPQFIFQYYEEEERQRGNFPDRFSGHQFPNYSSELNVNALLLGDSALYLCASSLAGANADTQYFGPGTRLTVL.

J is TRBJ2-7 and V is TRBV20-1; TRBD2 is a possible D gene (5 bases). Trimming removed 4 bases from V and 3 bases from J, with 13 bases in between. This CDR3 comprises 13 residues. The germline gives CDR1 DFQATT, CDR2 SNEGSKA (reference sequence). The CDR3 spells CSAKSSSFYEQYF. As DNA, the CDR3 is TGCAGTGCTAAATCTAGCAGTTTCTACGAGCAGTACTTC.

The rearrangement links TRBV10-3 to TRBJ2-1; 9 bases map to TRBD2. Germline loops: CDR1 ENHRY, CDR2 SYGVKD. The CDR3 contains 14 residues. With V trimmed by 6 bases and J by 5 bases, 5 bases remained unmatched. This chain's CDR3 is CAIRPGLADNEQFF. In DNA, the CDR3 is TGTGCCATCAGACCGGGACTAGCTGACAATGAGCAGTTCTTC.

There are a few counts of this clonotype. The genes are TRBV27 and TRBJ1-5; 7 bases line up with TRBD1. The germline gives CDR1 MNHEY, CDR2 SMNVEV (reference sequence). J lost 7 bases, V lost 2 bases, and 5 bases had no gene match. The CDR3 covers 14 residues. Written as DNA, the CDR3 is TGTGCCAGCAGTTTAGAGGGGGCTCAGCAGCCCCAGCATTTT. The encoded protein is CASSLEGAQQPQHF.

This clonotype was seen a few times. The CDR3 here is CASSVGLAGGREQFF. CDR3 coding DNA: TGTGCCAGCAGCGTAGGCCTAGCGGGGGGAAGGGAGCAGTTCTTC. V and J are TRBV9 and TRBJ2-1, with TRBD2 identical over 11 bases. The CDR3 runs 15 residues. Per germline, CDR1 SGDLS and CDR2 YYNGEE. The V gene end was trimmed by 0 bases and the J gene end by 10 bases; junction bases not matched to a gene: 6.

This clonotype turned up a few times. The rearrangement joins TRBV6-5 to TRBJ2-3; TRBD2 is a possible D gene (5 bases). Germline CDR1 and CDR2: MNHEY and SVGAGI. This CDR3 has 14 amino acids. Trimming left V 4 bases short and J 1 base short, with 9 bases between. CDR3 amino acids: CASSSGWGTDTQYF. CDR3 nucleotide sequence: TGTGCCAGCAGTTCGGGGTGGGGCACAGATACGCAGTATTTT.

The rearrangement uses TRBV7-9 and TRBJ2-5; 7 bases line up with TRBD1. The CDR3 loop spans 15 amino acids. The V and J ends lost 1 base and 3 bases, in that order; junction bases with no gene match: 5. Germline V lookup: CDR1 SEHNR, CDR2 FQNEAQ (reference sequence). CDR3 in amino acids: CASSLVATGKETQYF. CDR3 in DNA: TGTGCCAGCAGCTTAGTCGCGACAGGGAAAGAGACCCAGTACTTC.

This clonotype was recorded only once. The chain uses TRBV14 and TRBJ2-7; D unresolved. V lost 3 bases, J lost 5 bases, and 5 bases lay in between. Germline V lookup: CDR1 SGHDN, CDR2 FVKESK. The CDR3 has 11 amino acids. The CDR3 nucleotides are TGTGCCAGCAGCCATGCGCACGAGCAGTACTTC. It yields the protein CASSHAHEQYF.

This clonotype showed up just a few times. The chain has TRBV4-1 and TRBJ2-1; D possibly corresponds to TRBD2 (5 bases). CDR1 and CDR2 (germline): MGHRA, YSYEKL. This CDR3 spans 14 amino acids. V was trimmed by 3 bases and J by 4 bases, leaving 10 bases between them. CDR3: CASSHSDSYNEQFF. For the CDR3, the DNA is TGCGCCAGCAGCCATAGCGACTCATACAATGAGCAGTTCTTC.

V is TRBV11-3 and J is TRBJ2-5, with D uncertain. The germline CDR1 and CDR2 sequences are SGHNT and YENEEA. The germline V and J ends were trimmed by 4 bases and 0 bases, with 9 bases remaining between them. The CDR3 extends over 14 amino acids. The CDR3 spells CASSSRHNQETQYF. The CDR3 DNA sequence: TGTGCCAGCAGCTCCCGACACAACCAAGAGACCCAGTACTTC.

This clonotype appeared a few times. The chain uses TRBV7-9 and TRBJ2-7; D is unclear. The V and J ends lost 2 bases and 1 base respectively, with 9 bases between them. This CDR3 is 14 amino acids long. Germline V gene sequence: CDR1 SEHNR, CDR2 FQNEAQ (reference sequence). CDR3 nucleotide sequence: TGTGCCAGCAGCTTATCTGACAAATCCTACGAGCAGTACGTC. Protein product: CASSLSDKSYEQYV.

This clonotype appeared many times. V is TRBV6-4 and J is TRBJ2-3; D call uncertain. In germline, CDR1 is MRHNA, CDR2 SNTAGT. CDR3 length equals 16 residues. V dropped 5 bases and J dropped 2 bases, with 17 bases sitting between them. CDR3 sequence: CASSSPPGSVTDTQYF. The CDR3 DNA reads TGTGCCAGCAGTTCCCCGCCTGGGTCAGTCACAGATACGCAGTATTTT.

In its sample, this clonotype was seen a few times. The rearrangement joins TRBV12-3 or TRBV12-4 to TRBJ2-5; tentatively, D is TRBD1 or TRBD2 (6 bases each). Trimming took off 6 bases at V and 4 bases at J, with 15 bases between the two ends. CDR3 size: 14 residues. The CDR3 DNA is TGTGCCAGCAGCCCAGAGGGGGGATCAGAGACCCAGTACTTC. This sequence encodes CASSPEGGSETQYF.

This clonotype was counted between two and nine times. This chain uses TRBV10-3 with TRBJ2-1; 8 nucleotides match TRBD2. With 0 bases clipped from V and 9 bases from J, the junction kept 7 bases outside the gene matches. The length of the CDR3 is 15 residues. Germline-derived CDR1 and CDR2 are ENHRY and SYGVKD. CDR3 residues: CAISESMGLEGEQFF. The CDR3 DNA sequence: TGTGCCATCAGTGAGTCGATGGGACTAGAGGGTGAGCAGTTCTTC.

V is TRBV5-1 and J is TRBJ2-7, with D maybe TRBD2 (6 bases). V was trimmed by 5 bases and J by 0 bases, leaving 12 bases between them. Germline V gene data show CDR1 as SGHRS and CDR2 as YFSETQ. The CDR3 consists of 14 residues. The CDR3 here is CASRSLADSYEQYF. The CDR3 region has the DNA TGCGCCAGCAGGTCCTTAGCGGACTCCTACGAGCAGTACTTC. The full variable domain, its missing parts supplied by reference TRBV5-1 and TRBJ2-7, is KAGVTQTPRYLIKTRGQQVTLSCSPISGHRSVSWYQQTPGQGLQFLFEYFSETQRNKGNFPGRFSGRQFSNSRSEMNVSTLELGDSALYLCASRSLADSYEQYFGPGTRLTVT.

The V and J genes are TRBV25-1 and TRBJ1-3; TRBD1 matches 8 bases. V trimming: 4 bases; J trimming: 0 bases; junction bases outside the gene matches: 5. The CDR3 loop spans 16 amino acids. Germline V CDR1 and CDR2: MGHDK, SYGVNS. The CDR3 DNA reads TGTGCCAGCAGTGCCGGGGACAGGATCTCTGGAAACACCATATATTTT. It encodes CASSAGDRISGNTIYF.

This clonotype was observed a handful of times. The chain carries TRBV12-3 or TRBV12-4 and TRBJ1-1, with a weak D call TRBD1 (5 bases). V gave up 6 bases and J gave up 5 bases, with 13 bases separating them. This CDR3 comprises 13 residues. The DNA for the CDR3 is TGTGCCAGCAGCTTACCAGGGAGGACTGAAGCTTTCTTT. Protein sequence: CASSLPGRTEAFF.

This clonotype was seen only a few times. DNA of the CDR3: TGTGCCAGCGGGATATCGACAGGGCTCACCTACAATGAGCAGTTCTTC. Translating gives CASGISTGLTYNEQFF. J is TRBJ2-1 and V is TRBV6-1; 7 nucleotides agree with TRBD1. The CDR3 covers 16 residues. Trimming took 8 bases from V and 2 from J; bases not matched to a gene: 12. The germline V gene has CDR1 MNHNS and CDR2 SASEGT.

This clonotype was seen more than once but under ten times. The chain recombines TRBV20-1 with TRBJ2-7; 9 nucleotides match TRBD2. CDR1 and CDR2 from the germline V gene are DFQATT and SNEGSKA (reference sequence). With V trimmed by 2 bases and J by 0 bases, 8 bases remained unmatched. The CDR3 runs to 16 residues. This CDR3 reads CSARIAGASLSYEQYF. CDR3 DNA sequence: TGCAGTGCTAGAATAGCGGGAGCAAGTCTCTCCTACGAGCAGTACTTC.

This clonotype has a handful of counts. The V gene is TRBV2, the J gene TRBJ2-7; a weak D match, TRBD2 (5 bases). Germline V gives CDR1 SNHLY, CDR2 FYNNEI. V shed 3 bases and J shed 6 bases, with 12 bases lying between them. This CDR3 contains 13 residues. CDR3 DNA: TGTGCCAGCAGTGAGGGCCGGGGTTTCGAGCAGTACGTC. Protein sequence: CASSEGRGFEQYV.

In its sample, this clonotype was seen a few times. The CDR3, as DNA: TGCGCCAGCGCGACGACTCCGATAACCGGGGAGCTGTTTTTT. Translated: CASATTPITGELFF. V is TRBV4-1 and J is TRBJ2-2; D not resolved. The germline gives CDR1 MGHRA, CDR2 YSYEKL. Trimming shortened V by 8 bases and J by 5 bases, and 15 bases separated the two germline ends. The CDR3 is 14 residues long.

The chain is built from TRBV4-2 and TRBJ2-5, with TRBD2 as a possible D gene (6 bases). This CDR3 contains 14 residues. Trimming pared 4 bases from V and 2 bases from J, leaving 11 bases between. Germline V gene lookup returns CDR1 LGHNA and CDR2 YNFKEQ. This CDR3 reads CASSPRLDQETQYF. The CDR3 DNA follows: TGTGCCAGCAGCCCACGACTAGATCAAGAGACCCAGTACTTC.

In this sample, this clonotype turned up a few times. The rearrangement uses TRBV7-2 and TRBJ2-1, with D possibly being TRBD2 (6 bases). Trimming took off 5 bases at V and 10 bases at J, with 12 bases between the two ends. Per the germline V gene, CDR1 is SGHTA and CDR2 is FQGNSA. The length of the CDR3 is 12 residues. The CDR3 reads CASSHSGGEQFF. DNA of the CDR3: TGTGCCAGCAGCCATAGTGGAGGGGAGCAGTTCTTC.

In its sample, this clonotype was seen many times. The CDR3 DNA reads as TGTGCCAGCAGTTTGATGGCAGGGGGTGATGGCTACACCTTC. Its protein product is CASSLMAGGDGYTF. This chain joins TRBV12-3 or TRBV12-4 and TRBJ1-2; 7 nucleotides agree with TRBD1. The CDR3 is made up of 14 amino acids. The J segment lost 6 bases and the V segment lost 3 bases, leaving 7 bases of the junction unmatched.

In nucleotides, the CDR3 is TGTGCCAGCAGCTTAGACTACCTTTACAATGAGCAGTTCTTC. This translates into CASSLDYLYNEQFF. The chain has TRBV7-9 and TRBJ2-1; D is ambiguous. Germline V lookup: CDR1 SEHNR, CDR2 FQNEAQ (reference sequence). Trimming cost V 1 base and J 4 bases, with 8 bases left between them. The CDR3 covers 14 residues.